One and the same sample provided the 15 T cell receptor beta chains below, sequenced in a study of graft-versus-host responses after intestinal transplantation (dated by TCRdb to the early 2020s). Library preparation used the immunoSEQ multiplex PCR assay. TCRdb limited this immuneACCESS table to in-frame rearrangements with V and J called. A share of clones is missing; checked studies link under half to unresolved V genes, and the rest is unexplained. The sample has under 45,000 clones on record, around nine tenths of them singletons. The top ten constitute roughly 7.1% of the sample. The starting material was PBMCs, obtained roughly 270 days after transplant. These receptors were collected from a human patient who received an intestinal transplant, so some T cells may come from the graft donor.

This clone appeared once. V usage is TRBV12-5 and J usage is TRBJ2-2; 12 positions match TRBD2. There are 18 residues in the CDR3. Germline trimming cut 1 base from V and 1 base from J; bases unmatched to any gene: 4. Germline V CDR1 and CDR2: LGHNT, FRNRAP. CDR3 amino acids: CASGLALLAGGNTGELFF. CDR3 coding DNA: TGTGCTAGTGGTTTGGCCCTACTAGCGGGGGGGAACACCGGGGAGCTGTTTTTT.

V is TRBV18 and J is TRBJ2-7; D is possibly TRBD2 (6 bases). This CDR3 spans 14 amino acids. V was shortened by 2 bases and J by 5 bases, with 13 bases between the two germline ends. Germline assignment: CDR1 KGHSH and CDR2 LQKENI. CDR3 region: CASSPSEGLDEQYF. DNA of the CDR3: TGTGCCAGCTCACCATCGGAGGGGCTCGACGAGCAGTACTTC. The entire variable domain, with the rest obtained from reference TRBV18 and TRBJ2-7, is as follows: NAGVMQNPRHLVRRRGQEARLRCSPMKGHSHVYWYRQLPEEGLKFMVYLQKENIIDESGMPKERFSAEFPKEGPSILRIQQVVRGDSAAYFCASSPSEGLDEQYFGPGTRLTVT.

The CDR3 loop is CASSYGPNSPLHF. The CDR3 DNA reads TGTGCCAGCAGTTACGGACCGAATTCACCCCTCCACTTT. The chain joins TRBV27 to TRBJ1-6, with unresolved D. The germline V gene encodes CDR1 MNHEY and CDR2 SMNVEV (reference sequence). The V end was cut by 4 bases, the J end by 7 bases, with 8 bases between. This CDR3 has 13 residues.

This clone turned up a few times. This chain connects TRBV27 to TRBJ1-4; unclear D gene. V dropped 0 bases and J dropped 8 bases, with 7 bases sitting between them. This CDR3 is built from 13 residues. Germline loops: CDR1 MNHEY, CDR2 SMNVEV (reference sequence). CDR3 nucleotides: TGTGCCAGCAGTTTATCCCTCACAGAAAAACTGTTTTTT. It is translated as CASSLSLTEKLFF.

The rearrangement joins TRBV5-4 to TRBJ1-6; D gene ambiguous. CDR1 and CDR2 (germline): SGHNT, YYREEE (reference sequence). This CDR3 comprises 15 residues. The V end was cut by 3 bases, the J end by 4 bases, with 11 bases between. The CDR3 loop reads CASSSYGRYNSPLHF. CDR3 DNA sequence: TGTGCCAGCAGCTCATATGGACGGTATAATTCACCCCTCCACTTT.

The chain couples TRBV11-2 to TRBJ1-1; no clear D gene. The CDR3 covers 16 residues. V shed 5 bases and J shed 1 base, with 17 bases lying between them. The germline V gene encodes CDR1 SGHAT and CDR2 FQNNGV. The CDR3 sequence is CASSRTSGRQNTEAFF. The CDR3 coding sequence is TGTGCCAGCAGCCGAACCTCGGGGAGGCAGAACACTGAAGCTTTCTTT.

This clone was seen more than once but under ten times. In the same sample, other DNA sequences code for this CDR3. The chain joins TRBV5-1 to TRBJ2-1; 7 bases match TRBD2. The CDR3 loop spans 16 amino acids. V shed 4 bases, J shed 0 bases, and the junction held 7 bases outside the gene matches. From germline, CDR1 is SGHRS and CDR2 YFSETQ. The CDR3 reads CASSPSGGSSYNEQFF. In nucleotides, the CDR3 is TGCGCCAGCAGCCCATCGGGGGGTAGCTCCTACAATGAGCAGTTCTTC.

V usage is TRBV14 and J usage is TRBJ2-3; D unresolved. This CDR3 contains 11 residues. Germline lookup yields CDR1 SGHDN and CDR2 FVKESK. The germline V and J ends were trimmed by 0 bases and 9 bases, with 4 bases remaining between them. As DNA, the CDR3 is TGTGCCAGCAGCCAAGAAGCGACGCAGTATTTT. It is translated as CASSQEATQYF.

This rearrangement joins TRBV7-2 to TRBJ1-6; possible D gene TRBD1, 5 bases. In germline, CDR1 is SGHTA, CDR2 FQGNSA. The CDR3 runs 14 residues. The V and J ends lost 3 bases and 7 bases respectively, with 10 bases between them. The CDR3 is CASSFGRGNSPLHF. The CDR3 region has the DNA TGTGCCAGCAGCTTCGGGAGGGGCAATTCACCCCTCCACTTT.

As regards this clone: This sample includes further DNA sequences coding for the same CDR3. The rearrangement links TRBV6-1 to TRBJ1-4; no firm D call. The CDR3 runs 15 residues. The V end was cut by 3 bases, the J end by 14 bases, with 22 bases between. Germline assignment: CDR1 MNHNS and CDR2 SASEGT. The CDR3, as DNA: TGTGCCAGCAGTGACATACGGGCCTATCCTAAAGGGCTGTTTTTT. Protein product: CASSDIRAYPKGLFF.

The V and J genes are TRBV29-1 and TRBJ2-1; D is unclear. V lost 3 bases and J 3 bases, leaving 6 bases between the germline ends. Germline V gene data show CDR1 as SQVTM and CDR2 as ANQGSEA. This CDR3 region has 12 residues. The CDR3 DNA is TGCAGCGTTGAGAACATCTACAATGAGCAGTTCTTC. It encodes CSVENIYNEQFF.

V is TRBV10-1 and J is TRBJ2-2; D tentatively reads TRBD1 or TRBD2 (5 bases each). Trimming stripped 4 bases from V and 5 bases from J, with 14 bases between. CDR1 is WNHNN, CDR2 SYGVQD, per germline (reference sequence). CDR3 size: 15 residues. The CDR3 here is CASSGSGPWTGELFF. CDR3 bases: TGCGCCAGCAGTGGATCGGGGCCGTGGACCGGGGAGCTGTTTTTT.

V is TRBV7-9 and J is TRBJ1-6; D might be TRBD1 (6 bases). V lost 4 bases and J lost 3, with 13 bases in between. Per the germline V gene, CDR1 is SEHNR and CDR2 is FQNEAQ (reference sequence). The CDR3 consists of 16 residues. The CDR3 region is CASSSKQGLYNSPLHF. CDR3 DNA sequence: TGTGCCAGCAGCTCCAAACAGGGACTCTATAATTCACCCCTCCACTTT.

V gene TRBV25-1 combines with J gene TRBJ1-3; the D is unclear. Trimming left V 4 bases short and J 11 bases short, with 24 bases between. CDR1 is MGHDK and CDR2 is SYGVNS in the germline V gene. The length of the CDR3 is 16 residues. CDR3 sequence reads: CASSGYFRDLPPAIYF. The CDR3 DNA reads TGTGCCAGCAGTGGATATTTTAGGGATCTGCCGCCTGCCATATATTTT.

The chain recombines TRBV19 with TRBJ2-5; 8 bases fit TRBD2. The J call is in doubt because the DNA end fits TRBJ2-7 better. The CDR3 consists of 15 residues. Germline CDR1 is LNHDA and CDR2 is SQIVND (reference sequence). The CDR3 DNA reads as TGTGCCAGTAGTCCTCGGACTAGCCCGATGTACGAGCAGTACTTC. Its translation is CASSPRTSPMYEQYF.